Each of the 32 T cell receptor beta chains below was sequenced from the same sample in a study of T cell responses to AZD1222 COVID-19 vaccine. The table came from immunoSEQ multiplex PCR; TCRdb's copy has only in-frame clones and leaves some out. This sample yields some 130,000 clones, of which approximately 85% are seen a single time; roughly 1.7% belongs to the top ten. The source was peripheral blood, collected on day 0 of AZD1222 vaccination. These TCRs come from an adult in good health.

The chain joins TRBV5-8 to TRBJ2-7; D is possibly TRBD2 (6 bases). The V gene's germline CDR1 is SGHTS and CDR2 YDEGEE. V was cut by 4 bases and J by 1 base, with 12 bases left in between. The CDR3 has 14 amino acids. This CDR3 reads CASSPGVSSYEQYF. As DNA, the CDR3 is TGTGCCAGCAGCCCGGGGGTGTCGTCCTACGAGCAGTACTTC.

This clone appeared a single time. CDR3 DNA sequence: TGTGCCAGCGAAGGCAAAAGGGGTGGCTACACCTTC. Translated: CASEGKRGGYTF. The chain uses TRBV13 and TRBJ1-2; perhaps TRBD1 as D (5 bases). Per the germline V gene, CDR1 is PRHDT and CDR2 is FYEKMQ (reference sequence). V lost 8 bases and J lost 7, with 14 bases in between. The CDR3 spans 12 residues. The whole variable domain, filled in from reference TRBV13 and TRBJ1-2, reads AAGVIQSPRHLIKEKRETATLKCYPIPRHDTVYWYQQGPGQDPQFLISFYEKMQSDKGSIPDRFSAQQFSDYHSELNMSSLELGDSALYFCASEGKRGGYTFGSGTRLTVV.

The CDR3 sequence: CAWVQLAGYGTEAFF. The CDR3 DNA sequence: TGTGCCTGGGTACAACTAGCAGGGTATGGCACTGAAGCTTTCTTT. V usage is TRBV30 and J usage is TRBJ1-1; TRBD1 might be the D (5 bases). The CDR3 loop spans 15 amino acids. Germline CDR1 GTSNPN, CDR2 SVGIG (reference sequence). With 5 bases removed from V and 4 bases from J, the gap between germline ends came to 20 bases. Together with reference TRBV30 and TRBJ1-1, the CDR3 gives the full variable domain: SQTIHQWPATLVQPVGSPLSLECTVEGTSNPNLYWYRQAAGRGLQLLFYSVGIGQISSEVPQNLSASRPQDRQFILSSKKLLLSDSGFYLCAWVQLAGYGTEAFFGQGTRLTVV.

This rearrangement joins TRBV20-1 to TRBJ1-1; possibly TRBD1 for D (5 bases). Trimming removed 3 bases from V and 0 bases from J, with 14 bases in between. This CDR3 has 15 amino acids. The V gene's germline CDR1 is DFQATT and CDR2 SNEGSKA (reference sequence). CDR3 loop: CSASRGQILNTEAFF. CDR3 bases: TGCAGTGCTAGTAGGGGCCAGATATTGAACACTGAAGCTTTCTTT.

V is TRBV30 and J is TRBJ1-2; 8 bases map to TRBD1. V trimming: 1 base; J trimming: 7 bases; junction bases outside the gene matches: 2. The CDR3 has 12 amino acids. Germline lookup yields CDR1 GTSNPN and CDR2 SVGIG (reference sequence). The CDR3 region has the DNA TGTGCCTGGAGTGGGACAGGGTCTGGCTACACCTTC. Its translation is CAWSGTGSGYTF. The full variable domain, its missing parts supplied by reference TRBV30 and TRBJ1-2, is SQTIHQWPATLVQPVGSPLSLECTVEGTSNPNLYWYRQAAGRGLQLLFYSVGIGQISSEVPQNLSASRPQDRQFILSSKKLLLSDSGFYLCAWSGTGSGYTFGSGTRLTVV.

This clone was counted once. This sequence joins TRBV6-5 and TRBJ2-2; no reliable D call. Deletions cut 7 bases from V and 4 bases from J, with 7 bases between. CDR3 length equals 12 residues. The germline V gene encodes CDR1 MNHEY and CDR2 SVGAGI. The CDR3 sequence: CASMYTTGELFF. CDR3 DNA sequence: TGTGCCAGCATGTATACCACCGGGGAGCTGTTTTTT.

The J gene is TRBJ2-7, the V gene TRBV11-3; D is uncertain. Germline V lookup: CDR1 SGHNT, CDR2 YENEEA. The CDR3 has 18 residues. Between the trimmed V and J ends, which lost 4 bases and 3 bases, there was a span of 25 bases. This CDR3 reads CASSSSGSSGVKVYEQYF. The CDR3 DNA reads TGTGCCAGCAGCTCTAGTGGGTCCTCTGGGGTAAAGGTCTACGAGCAGTACTTC.

The rearrangement joins TRBV30 to TRBJ2-7; 9 bases fit TRBD2. The CDR3 totals 12 residues. Germline CDR1 and CDR2: GTSNPN and SVGIG (reference sequence). V shed 7 bases and J 5 bases; nucleotides not matched to a gene: 6. The DNA for the CDR3 is TGTGCCTTCCGACTAGCGGAGAACGAGCAGTACTTC. Amino acids: CAFRLAENEQYF.

This chain uses TRBV5-5 with TRBJ1-1, with D uncertain. The germline V gene encodes CDR1 SGHKS and CDR2 YYEKEE (reference sequence). Trimming stripped 2 bases from V and 3 bases from J, with 23 bases between. CDR3 length: 18 residues. Here the CDR3 DNA reads TGTGCCAGCAGCTTCGATTTCCACGCGCGTCAGGCACACACTGAAGCTTTCTTT. Translating it yields CASSFDFHARQAHTEAFF.

This clone has just a few counts. The rearrangement links TRBV19 to TRBJ2-1; no clear D gene. CDR3 length: 15 residues. CDR1 and CDR2 from the germline V gene are LNHDA and SQIVND (reference sequence). V lost 1 base and J 4 bases, leaving 11 bases between the germline ends. The CDR3 is CASSIGGNRYNEQFF. CDR3 DNA: TGTGCCAGTAGTATAGGGGGTAATAGGTACAATGAGCAGTTCTTC.

This chain joins TRBV3-1 (or the pseudogene TRBV3-2) and TRBJ2-7; possible D gene TRBD1, 5 bases. CDR1 is LGHDT, CDR2 YNNKEL, per germline (reference sequence). The CDR3 length is 18 residues. V lost 1 base to trimming and J lost 0 bases, with 19 bases between them. DNA of the CDR3: TGTGCCAGCAGCCAAGGGACCTCGATATGGGGCCCCTCCTACGAGCAGTACTTC. It codes for CASSQGTSIWGPSYEQYF.

This clone was picked up a small number of times. The CDR3 DNA reads TGTGCCAGCAGCCATACGACTGCCTCTCAGTACGAGCAGTACTTC. Its translation: CASSHTTASQYEQYF. The rearrangement links TRBV3-1 (or the pseudogene TRBV3-2) to TRBJ2-7; D is undetermined. Trimming left V 3 bases short and J 4 bases short, with 16 bases between. Germline-derived CDR1 and CDR2 are LGHDT and YNNKEL (reference sequence). The CDR3 loop spans 15 amino acids.

This clone was picked up a small number of times. The CDR3 here is CASRKPGGYTF. The CDR3 region has the DNA TGTGCCAGCAGGAAACCCGGTGGCTACACCTTC. This chain joins TRBV28 and TRBJ1-2; D is undetermined. The CDR3 is 11 amino acids. The ends were cut back, 6 bases at V and 7 bases at J, with 9 bases in the middle. The germline gives CDR1 MDHEN, CDR2 SYDVKM.

The J gene is TRBJ1-1, the V gene TRBV11-3; D gene unclear. The germline V and J ends were trimmed by 5 bases and 3 bases, with 13 bases remaining between them. The CDR3 has 14 residues. Germline V gene data show CDR1 as SGHNT and CDR2 as YENEEA. CDR3 coding DNA: TGTGCCAGCAGCCCCCGGAAGGGATACACTGAAGCTTTCTTT. Residues: CASSPRKGYTEAFF.

The chain has TRBV30 and TRBJ1-2; unclear D gene. Germline CDR1 reads GTSNPN; CDR2 reads SVGIG (reference sequence). Deletions cut 0 bases from V and 3 bases from J, with 8 bases between. This CDR3 spans 13 amino acids. CDR3 sequence: CAWSVGRYYGYTF. The CDR3, as DNA: TGTGCCTGGAGTGTAGGCCGATACTATGGCTACACCTTC.

V usage is TRBV9 and J usage is TRBJ2-2; 8 bases agree with TRBD2. Trimming cost V 0 bases and J 2 bases; bases outside gene matches: 18. The CDR3 covers 21 residues. Germline V gene lookup returns CDR1 SGDLS and CDR2 YYNGEE. The CDR3 nucleotides are TGTGCCAGCAGCGTAGAAAGGTCTAGCGGGCCTTTACCTTACAACACCGGGGAGCTGTTTTTT. It specifies CASSVERSSGPLPYNTGELFF.

DNA for the CDR3: TGTGCCAGTAGTTTTGGGGGGGCAGATACGCAGTATTTT. Protein: CASSFGGADTQYF. This chain joins TRBV19 and TRBJ2-3; 7 positions match TRBD2. This CDR3 has 13 amino acids. The J segment lost 4 bases and the V segment lost 5 bases, leaving 3 bases of the junction unmatched. Germline V gene data show CDR1 as LNHDA and CDR2 as SQIVND (reference sequence). The variable domain in full, completed from reference TRBV19 and TRBJ2-3, reads DGGITQSPKYLFRKEGQNVTLSCEQNLNHDAMYWYRQDPGQGLRLIYYSQIVNDFQKGDIAEGYSVSREKKESFPLTVTSAQKNPTAFYLCASSFGGADTQYFGPGTRLTVL.

The chain has TRBV23-1 and TRBJ1-1; D ambiguous. TRBV23-1 is assigned to the ORF class and has an uncertain function. The CDR3 totals 15 residues. Trimming stripped 4 bases from V and 0 bases from J, with 12 bases between. In DNA, the CDR3 is TGCGCCAGCAGTCTTCCGTCTTCCCTGAACACTGAAGCTTTCTTT. Encoded protein: CASSLPSSLNTEAFF.

The V and J genes are TRBV7-9 and TRBJ1-1; D is ambiguous. CDR3 length: 8 residues. Germline loops: CDR1 SEHNR, CDR2 FQNEAQ (reference sequence). V was pared by 10 bases and J by 13 bases, with 10 bases between. The CDR3 nucleotides read TGTGCCACCACCGAGGTTTTCTTT. This codes for CATTEVFF.

The CDR3 DNA reads TGTGCCATCCTGGGTTATTCCACCGGGGAGCTGTTTTTT. As protein: CAILGYSTGELFF. The V and J genes are TRBV12-3 or TRBV12-4 and TRBJ2-2; D is unclear. The CDR3 length is 13 residues. Trimming left V 10 bases short and J 4 bases short, with 13 bases between.

V and J are TRBV6-5 and TRBJ1-5, with a weak D call TRBD1 (5 bases). This CDR3 has 14 residues. V shed 8 bases and J shed 2 bases, with 13 bases lying between them. Germline V lookup: CDR1 MNHEY, CDR2 SVGAGI. In DNA, the CDR3 is TGTGCCAGCTTAAGGACAACTGGCAATCAGCCCCAGCATTTT. Protein sequence: CASLRTTGNQPQHF.

This chain uses TRBV4-1 with TRBJ2-1; D gene unclear. With 4 bases removed from V and 4 bases from J, the gap between germline ends came to 17 bases. The CDR3 spans 16 residues. Per the germline V gene, CDR1 is MGHRA and CDR2 is YSYEKL. CDR3 coding DNA: TGCGCCAGCAGCCCCCTAGGCCGCACGCCGTACAATGAGCAGTTCTTC. Translation: CASSPLGRTPYNEQFF.

The chain recombines TRBV6-5 with TRBJ2-3; D gene ambiguous. The germline V gene has CDR1 MNHEY and CDR2 SVGAGI. Trimming took off 10 bases at V and 0 bases at J, with 14 bases between the two ends. The length of the CDR3 is 14 residues. Written as DNA, the CDR3 is TGTGCCACCCAGCCGAGGTCCAGCACAGATACGCAGTATTTT. Encoded protein: CATQPRSSTDTQYF.

The J gene is TRBJ2-2, the V gene TRBV12-5; D remains unclear. Germline loops: CDR1 LGHNT, CDR2 FRNRAP. CDR3 length equals 15 residues. Trimming cost V 8 bases and J 1 base, with 14 bases left between them. CDR3 loop: CASSPAGVNTGELFF. The CDR3 DNA reads TGTGCTAGTTCCCCAGCAGGCGTGAACACCGGGGAGCTGTTTTTT.

The rearrangement joins TRBV7-9 to TRBJ1-2; D is undetermined. CDR3 length: 13 amino acids. The V gene lost 3 bases and the J gene lost 4 bases, with 9 bases spanning the gap. The V gene's germline CDR1 is SEHNR and CDR2 FQNEAQ (reference sequence). CDR3 sequence (DNA): TGTGCCAGCAGCTTCTCCACAGTCTATGGCTACACCTTC. Its protein product is CASSFSTVYGYTF.

This clone was seen just once. The CDR3 DNA reads TGTGCCAGCAGTGAAAGGGGGATCCGCTCCTACAATGAGCAGTTCTTC. Protein: CASSERGIRSYNEQFF. The rearrangement links TRBV25-1 to TRBJ2-1, with TRBD1 as a possible D gene (6 bases). The CDR3 is 16 residues long. Germline V lookup: CDR1 MGHDK, CDR2 SYGVNS. V was pared by 2 bases and J by 0 bases, with 11 bases between.

V gene TRBV10-3 combines with J gene TRBJ2-7, with 7 bases fitting TRBD1. With V trimmed by 4 bases and J by 3 bases, 9 bases remained unmatched. Germline assignment: CDR1 ENHRY and CDR2 SYGVKD. This CDR3 contains 15 residues. The CDR3 coding sequence is TGTGCCATCAGTGGGAGACAGGGAAGGTTCTACGAGCAGTACTTC. Translated: CAISGRQGRFYEQYF.

The rearrangement links TRBV3-1 (or the pseudogene TRBV3-2) to TRBJ1-1, with a possible D match to TRBD1 (5 bases). V lost 1 base and J lost 1, with 10 bases in between. The CDR3 covers 15 residues. Germline CDR1 is LGHDT and CDR2 is YNNKEL (reference sequence). For the CDR3, the DNA is TGTGCCAGCAGCCAAGTCGCCAGGGCGAACACTGAAGCTTTCTTT. It codes for CASSQVARANTEAFF.

The rearrangement joins TRBV19 to TRBJ1-4; 8 nucleotides line up with TRBD1. The CDR3 has 16 residues. Germline trimming cut 6 bases from V and 6 bases from J; bases unmatched to any gene: 12. CDR1 is LNHDA and CDR2 is SQIVND in the germline V gene (reference sequence). This chain's CDR3 is CASRSLRQGNHEKLFF. The CDR3 bases are TGTGCCAGTAGGTCCCTAAGACAGGGGAACCATGAAAAACTGTTTTTT.

The rearrangement joins TRBV4-2 to TRBJ2-1; 7 bases map to TRBD2. The CDR3 covers 17 residues. V gave up 0 bases and J gave up 3 bases; unmatched junction bases: 8. CDR1 and CDR2 (germline): LGHNA, YNFKEQ. As DNA, the CDR3 is TGTGCCAGCAGCCAAGATATAGGGGTAGCGGGCTACAATGAGCAGTTCTTC. This sequence encodes CASSQDIGVAGYNEQFF.

The rearrangement links TRBV11-3 to TRBJ2-1; either TRBD1 or TRBD2 may supply D (5 bases each). Trimming removed 3 bases at V and 8 bases at J, with 14 bases between. Per the germline V gene, CDR1 is SGHNT and CDR2 is YENEEA. CDR3 size: 14 residues. In DNA, the CDR3 is TGTGCCAGCAGCTTGGGACCTAGCTCAGATGAGCAGTTCTTC. This sequence encodes CASSLGPSSDEQFF.

V usage is TRBV19 and J usage is TRBJ2-1, with 10 positions matching TRBD2. Germline loops: CDR1 LNHDA, CDR2 SQIVND (reference sequence). V dropped 7 bases and J dropped 0; count of bases not matched to a gene: 6. The CDR3 totals 16 residues. The CDR3 coding sequence is TGTGCCAGTATAAGCGGGAGGGCCGACTCCTACAATGAGCAGTTCTTC. The encoded protein is CASISGRADSYNEQFF.